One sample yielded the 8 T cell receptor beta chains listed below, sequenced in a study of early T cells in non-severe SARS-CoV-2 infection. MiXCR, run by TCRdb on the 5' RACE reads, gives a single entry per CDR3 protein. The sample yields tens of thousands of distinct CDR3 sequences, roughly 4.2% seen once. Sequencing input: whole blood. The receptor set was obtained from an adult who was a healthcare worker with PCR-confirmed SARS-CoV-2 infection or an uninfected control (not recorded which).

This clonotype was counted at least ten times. As DNA, the CDR3 is TGTGCCAGCAGACTCCAGGGACAGGGCTACGAGCAGTACTTC. Amino acid sequence: CASRLQGQGYEQYF. V gene TRBV6-5 combines with J gene TRBJ2-7, with 9 bases fitting TRBD1. In germline, CDR1 is MNHEY, CDR2 SVGAGI. J was trimmed by 3 bases and V by 6 bases; bases with no gene match: 6. This CDR3 has 14 residues.

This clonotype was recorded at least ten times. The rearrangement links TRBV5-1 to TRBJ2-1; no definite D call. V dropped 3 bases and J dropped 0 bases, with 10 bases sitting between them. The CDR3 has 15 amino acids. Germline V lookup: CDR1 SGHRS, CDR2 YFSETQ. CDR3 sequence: CASSSTLSSYNEQFF. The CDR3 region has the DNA TGCGCCAGCAGCTCGACTCTCAGCTCCTACAATGAGCAGTTCTTC.

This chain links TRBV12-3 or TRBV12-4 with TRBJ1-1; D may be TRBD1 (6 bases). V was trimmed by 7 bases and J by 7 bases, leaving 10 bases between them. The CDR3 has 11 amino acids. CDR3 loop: CASTQGIEAFF. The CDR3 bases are TGTGCCAGCACCCAGGGGATTGAAGCTTTCTTT.

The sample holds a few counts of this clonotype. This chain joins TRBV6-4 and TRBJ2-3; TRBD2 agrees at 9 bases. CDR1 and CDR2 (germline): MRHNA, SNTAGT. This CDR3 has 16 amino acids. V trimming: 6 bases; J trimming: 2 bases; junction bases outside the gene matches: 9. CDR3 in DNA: TGTGCCAGCAGCGGAGAGGCGGGAGGGGCCACAGATACGCAGTATTTT. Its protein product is CASSGEAGGATDTQYF.

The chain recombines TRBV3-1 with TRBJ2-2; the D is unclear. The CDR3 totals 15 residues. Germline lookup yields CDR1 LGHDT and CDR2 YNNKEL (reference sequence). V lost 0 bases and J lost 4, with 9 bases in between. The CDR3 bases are TGTGCCAGCAGCCAAGATCGAGGCAGCACCGGGGAGCTGTTTTTT. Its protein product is CASSQDRGSTGELFF.

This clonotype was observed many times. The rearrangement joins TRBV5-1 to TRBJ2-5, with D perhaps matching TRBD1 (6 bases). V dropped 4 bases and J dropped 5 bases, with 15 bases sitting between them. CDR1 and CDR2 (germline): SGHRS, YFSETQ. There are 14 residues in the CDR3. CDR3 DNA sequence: TGCGCCAGCAGCCATACAGGGCCCGCGGAGACCCAGTACTTC. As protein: CASSHTGPAETQYF.

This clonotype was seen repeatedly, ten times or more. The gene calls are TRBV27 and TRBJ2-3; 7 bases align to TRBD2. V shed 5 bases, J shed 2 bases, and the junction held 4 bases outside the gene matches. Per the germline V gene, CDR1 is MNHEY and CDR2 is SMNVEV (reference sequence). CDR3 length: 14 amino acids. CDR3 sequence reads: CASSLGLPTDTQYF. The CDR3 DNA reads TGTGCCAGCAGTCTGGGACTACCCACAGATACGCAGTATTTT.

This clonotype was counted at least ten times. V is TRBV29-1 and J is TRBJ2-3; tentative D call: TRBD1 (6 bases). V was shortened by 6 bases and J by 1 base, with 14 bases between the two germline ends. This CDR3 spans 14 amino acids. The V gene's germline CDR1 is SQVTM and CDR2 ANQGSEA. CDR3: CSVERTEGTDTQYF. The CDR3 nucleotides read TGCAGCGTCGAGAGGACAGAAGGCACAGATACGCAGTATTTT.